The clone carrying this TCR beta chain was counted only a few times. As yet, its antigen is unknown. It was with a sample-barcoded 5' primer and a J-beta primer mix that a second PCR of roughly 7 to 12 cycles was run. TCRdb reprocessed the 5' RACE reads with MiXCR, giving one entry per CDR3 protein. The data contain approximately 1.5 million distinct CDR3 sequences, 35% to 45% of them singletons. This sample is part of a study of blood T cells in healthy people across ages. Whole-study results and caveats: Diversity was higher, and naive CD4+ cells more numerous, in long-lived donors than in aged donors. For the donors, CMV status was unknown and possibly confounded expanded clonotype changes.

Trimming removed 3 bases from V and 4 bases from J, with 10 bases in between. The CDR3 is 13 amino acids. In germline, CDR1 is SGDLS, CDR2 YYNGEE. The specimen was blood. The TCR originated in a woman aged 18-29 years in good health. The chain couples TRBV9 to TRBJ1-1, with unresolved D. The CDR3 region has the DNA TGTGCCAGCAGCGCCGACATAGGCACTGAAGCTTTCTTT. As protein: CASSADIGTEAFF.